Presented here are 13 T cell receptor beta chains from one specimen sequenced in a study of shared clonotypes between healthy human individuals. Sequencing was performed with immunoSEQ multiplex PCR; in TCRdb, only in-frame clones are kept and a portion is missing. The sample lists some 790,000 clones, 72% occurring once. Sample: memory CD4+ T cells sorted from blood. Regarding subset: CD45RA-negative fraction. These receptors were taken from a woman between 25 and 40 years old in good health.

The chain carries TRBV7-2 and TRBJ2-3; possibly TRBD2 for D (5 bases). Trimming took off 6 bases at V and 6 bases at J, with 19 bases between the two ends. The length of the CDR3 is 15 residues. CDR1 is SGHTA, CDR2 FQGNSA, per germline. The CDR3 nucleotides are TGTGCCAGCAGTTTCGGATCTAGCCCGTCTGATACGCAGTATTTT. This encodes CASSFGSSPSDTQYF.

The CDR3 region has the DNA TGTGCCAGCGAGGGCCGGGACAGGGGGGGCTATGGCTACACCTTC. Its protein product is CASEGRDRGGYGYTF. V is TRBV6-5 and J is TRBJ1-2, with 11 bases identical to TRBD1. J was trimmed by 4 bases and V by 8 bases; bases with no gene match: 9. The length of the CDR3 is 15 residues. Germline V gene lookup returns CDR1 MNHEY and CDR2 SVGAGI.

The chain carries TRBV28 and TRBJ2-1; 11 bases map to TRBD2. There are 14 residues in the CDR3. CDR1 and CDR2 from the germline V gene are MDHEN and SYDVKM. The J segment lost 7 bases and the V segment lost 8 bases, leaving 7 bases of the junction unmatched. The CDR3 region is CASYTSGSFNEQFF. The CDR3 DNA follows: TGTGCCAGCTATACTAGCGGGAGTTTTAATGAGCAGTTCTTC.

This clone was counted only a few times. This chain uses TRBV18 with TRBJ1-1; no clear D. V shed 2 bases and J shed 1 base, with 5 bases lying between them. Germline V gene lookup returns CDR1 KGHSH and CDR2 LQKENI. The CDR3 covers 13 residues. The CDR3 DNA follows: TGTGCCAGCTCACCAGACTGGAACACTGAAGCTTTCTTT. Translation gives CASSPDWNTEAFF.

This chain connects TRBV10-3 to TRBJ2-1, with 12 positions matching TRBD2. CDR3 size: 18 residues. The V and J ends lost 6 bases and 0 bases, in that order; junction bases with no gene match: 9. Per germline, CDR1 ENHRY and CDR2 SYGVKD. The CDR3 region has the DNA TGTGCCATCAGGAGTCCGGGACTAGCGGGTCGCTCCTACAATGAGCAGTTCTTC. It translates to CAIRSPGLAGRSYNEQFF.

This clone was found once. The chain is built from TRBV19 and TRBJ1-5; 9 positions agree with TRBD1. CDR1 is LNHDA and CDR2 is SQIVND in the germline V gene (reference sequence). V was clipped by 5 bases and J by 6 bases; unmatched bases: 8. CDR3 length: 15 amino acids. CDR3 DNA: TGTGCCAGTAGTCACCGGGACAGGGATGGTCAGCCCCAGCATTTT. Its translation is CASSHRDRDGQPQHF.

In its sample, this clone is medium-sized. The chain joins TRBV7-9 to TRBJ1-5; D is ambiguous. Per the germline V gene, CDR1 is SEHNR and CDR2 is FQNEAQ (reference sequence). With 1 base removed from V and 8 bases from J, the gap between germline ends came to 6 bases. This CDR3 is 12 amino acids long. The CDR3 DNA sequence: TGTGCCAGCAGCTTAGGGGAAAAGCCCCAGCATTTT. This codes for CASSLGEKPQHF.

The chain couples TRBV6-5 to TRBJ2-1; 7 bases line up with TRBD2. Germline assignment: CDR1 MNHEY and CDR2 SVGAGI. V gave up 2 bases and J gave up 5 bases; unmatched junction bases: 6. The CDR3 totals 15 residues. The chain's CDR3 is CASSYRGSAHNEQFF. In DNA form, the CDR3 reads TGTGCCAGCAGTTACCGCGGGAGCGCCCACAATGAGCAGTTCTTC.

This clone was detected many times. This rearrangement joins TRBV18 to TRBJ2-5; D may correspond to TRBD1 or TRBD2 (5 bases each). CDR3 length equals 14 residues. CDR1 is KGHSH, CDR2 LQKENI, per germline. The V gene lost 6 bases and the J gene lost 5 bases, with 16 bases spanning the gap. CDR3 sequence reads: CASSRDVQSETQYF. The CDR3 DNA reads TGTGCCAGCTCCCGGGACGTCCAGAGCGAGACCCAGTACTTC.

V and J are TRBV18 and TRBJ2-1; possibly TRBD2 for D (5 bases). CDR3 size: 16 residues. Germline V gene sequence: CDR1 KGHSH, CDR2 LQKENI. V was shortened by 1 base and J by 2 bases, with 12 bases between the two germline ends. The CDR3 region is CASSPQAAGTYNEQFF. The DNA of the CDR3 is TGTGCCAGCTCACCACAGGCTGCGGGCACCTACAATGAGCAGTTCTTC.

The chain joins TRBV10-1 to TRBJ2-7; D gene unclear. V was pared by 0 bases and J by 2 bases, with 5 bases between. The CDR3 consists of 13 residues. Germline V gives CDR1 WNHNN, CDR2 SYGVQD (reference sequence). The CDR3 loop reads CASSESSTYEQYF. The CDR3 region has the DNA TGCGCCAGCAGTGAGTCCTCAACCTACGAGCAGTACTTC.

This clone was counted only a few times. The rearrangement uses TRBV4-2 and TRBJ2-2; 7 bases are a match to TRBD2. This CDR3 has 17 residues. Trimming removed 0 bases from V and 7 bases from J; junction bases left unmatched: 11. CDR1 and CDR2 (germline): LGHNA, YNFKEQ. For the CDR3, the DNA is TGTGCCAGCAGCCAAGAATGGCGGGAGCAAGGGATCGGGGAGCTGTTTTTT. As protein: CASSQEWREQGIGELFF.

J is TRBJ2-5 and V is TRBV11-2; 9 nucleotides align to TRBD1. The J call may be faulty, since TRBJ2-7 better matches the DNA end. This CDR3 region has 15 residues. Germline-derived CDR1 and CDR2 are SGHAT and FQNNGV. The CDR3 here is CASSRKGQGSYEQYF. The CDR3 coding sequence is TGTGCCAGCAGCCGGAAGGGACAGGGATCCTACGAGCAGTACTTC.